Listed below are T cell receptor beta chains from one sample, sequenced in a study of T cell responses to AZD1222 COVID-19 vaccine. Profiling relied on immunoSEQ multiplex PCR, and the TCRdb table lists in-frame clones only, not all of them. The repertoire holds around 94,000 clones, with roughly 80% as singletons. The source was peripheral blood, collected on day 0 of AZD1222 vaccination. These TCRs come from an adult in good health. Each CDR3 is given with its conserved first and last residue. A D gene is named only where the DNA matches it firmly. Size is omitted from some rows. Given values are once, few, many or a class for expanded clones.

NA	TRBV5-1	NA	TRBJ1-4	CASSLEGLGTNEKLFF	TGCGCCAGCAGCTTGGAAGGGTTAGGAACTAATGAAAAACTGTTTTTT
NA	TRBV4-1	NA	TRBJ2-3	CASSPSWAGTDTQYF	TGCGCCAGCAGCCCGAGTTGGGCGGGAACAGATACGCAGTATTTT
once	TRBV2	NA	TRBJ1-2	CASSDERDWGGYTF	TGTGCCAGCAGTGATGAGAGGGACTGGGGTGGCTACACCTTC
few	TRBV28	NA	TRBJ1-5	CASSPGQQGPQHF	TGTGCCAGCAGTCCGGGACAACAGGGGCCCCAGCATTTT
NA	TRBV13	TRBD2	TRBJ2-5	CASSLGAGGRKTQYF	TGTGCCAGCAGCTTAGGAGCGGGGGGGCGGAAGACCCAGTACTTC
NA	TRBV21-1	NA	TRBJ2-1	CASPVPWAEQFF	TGTGCCAGCCCTGTCCCCTGGGCTGAGCAGTTCTTC
once	TRBV19	TRBD1	TRBJ1-1	CATLRTGAASTEAFF	TGTGCCACCTTGAGGACAGGGGCCGCCTCCACTGAAGCTTTCTTT
once	TRBV21-1	NA	TRBJ2-6	CASSKNMRGANVLTF	TGTGCCAGCAGCAAAAATATGCGTGGGGCCAACGTCCTGACTTTC
NA	TRBV5-4	NA	TRBJ1-2	CASSPGDKANYGYTF	TGTGCCAGCAGCCCAGGGGACAAGGCTAACTATGGCTACACCTTC
NA	TRBV9	NA	TRBJ2-3	CASSVGSTPFWVARNGHTDTQYF	TGTGCCAGCAGCGTTGGATCCACCCCGTTCTGGGTGGCCCGGAACGGGCACACAGATACGCAGTATTTT
few	TRBV7-9	NA	TRBJ1-4	CASSSRAPQGEKLFF	TGTGCCAGCAGCTCCAGGGCGCCACAGGGTGAAAAACTGTTTTTT
NA	TRBV9	TRBD1	TRBJ1-6	CASNLRDSYNSPLHF	TGTGCCAGCAACCTCCGGGACAGCTATAATTCACCCCTCCACTTT
NA	TRBV27	NA	TRBJ1-1	CASSFLGGNTEAFF	TGTGCCAGCAGTTTTTTAGGAGGGAACACTGAAGCTTTCTTT
NA	TRBV11-2	TRBD1	TRBJ2-7	CASSLLGDRTYEQYF	TGTGCCAGCAGCCTTTTAGGGGACAGGACCTACGAGCAGTACTTC
NA	TRBV4-2	TRBD1	TRBJ2-7	CASSQGQGAYEQYF	TGTGCCAGCAGCCAGGGACAGGGGGCCTACGAGCAGTACTTC
NA	TRBV7-9	NA	TRBJ1-2	CASSFRDLGVSYDGYTF	TGTGCCAGCAGCTTCCGGGACCTAGGGGTGTCCTATGATGGCTACACCTTC
few	TRBV5-1	NA	TRBJ1-5	CASSREPDSAGNQPQHF	TGCGCCAGCAGCCGGGAGCCCGACAGTGCGGGTAATCAGCCCCAGCATTTT
NA	TRBV5-1	TRBD1	TRBJ1-6	CASSDDRGLSSPLHF	TGCGCCAGCAGCGACGACAGGGGGCTTAGTTCACCCCTCCACTTT
NA	TRBV28	TRBD1	TRBJ1-1	CASSSHRGLSTEAFF	TGTGCCAGCAGTTCCCACAGGGGGCTTAGCACTGAAGCTTTCTTT
few	TRBV7-2	NA	TRBJ1-1	CASSLYGAEAFF	TGTGCCAGCAGCTTATACGGCGCTGAAGCTTTCTTT
NA	TRBV5-6	TRBD1	TRBJ1-2	CASSSPTGGVGYTF	TGTGCCAGCAGCTCCCCGACAGGGGGTGTTGGCTACACCTTC
NA	TRBV12-5	NA	TRBJ2-2	CASGLAGVTGELFF	TGTGCTAGTGGTTTGGCGGGAGTCACCGGGGAGCTGTTTTTT
NA	TRBV6-5	NA	TRBJ1-5	CASSWGGNQPQHF	TGTGCCAGCAGTTGGGGGGGGAATCAGCCCCAGCATTTT
few	TRBV9	NA	TRBJ2-6	CASSVYNGANVLTF	TGTGCCAGCAGCGTCTATAATGGGGCCAACGTCCTGACTTTC